Included here is one TCR beta chain sequence, with context. As yet, its antigen is unknown. TCRdb reanalysed the RT-PCR reads using MiXCR and keeps one entry per CDR3 protein. This sample carries 300,000 to 350,000 distinct CDR3 sequences, 21% of them seen once, and the ten largest clones take roughly a tenth. This sample is drawn from a study of response to subunit inactivated influenza vaccine. Overall study results and limits: Authors proposed each seasonal influenza vaccination draws in few new T cells.

This clonotype was sampled from a man between 50 and 75 years old who received an inactivated influenza vaccine. Sequencing was performed on PBMCs from blood, taken 21 months after vaccination.

CDR3 bases: TGCGCCAGCGGGACTAACCTAGATACGCAGTATTTT. Translated: CASGTNLDTQYF. V usage is TRBV10-2 and J usage is TRBJ2-3; 7 positions agree with TRBD2. CDR3 length: 12 residues. Germline V gene sequence: CDR1 WSHSY, CDR2 SAAADI. Unmatched junction bases numbered 4, after V lost 8 bases and J lost 5 bases.